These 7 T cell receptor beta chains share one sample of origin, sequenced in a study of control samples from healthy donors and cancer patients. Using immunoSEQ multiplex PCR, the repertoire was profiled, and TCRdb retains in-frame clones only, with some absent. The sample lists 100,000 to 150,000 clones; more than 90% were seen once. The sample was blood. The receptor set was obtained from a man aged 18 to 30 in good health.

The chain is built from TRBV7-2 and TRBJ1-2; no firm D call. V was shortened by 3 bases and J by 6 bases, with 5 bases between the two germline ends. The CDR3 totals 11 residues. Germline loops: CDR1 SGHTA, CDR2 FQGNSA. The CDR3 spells CASSFGDGYTF. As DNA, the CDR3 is TGTGCCAGCAGCTTCGGGGATGGCTACACCTTC.

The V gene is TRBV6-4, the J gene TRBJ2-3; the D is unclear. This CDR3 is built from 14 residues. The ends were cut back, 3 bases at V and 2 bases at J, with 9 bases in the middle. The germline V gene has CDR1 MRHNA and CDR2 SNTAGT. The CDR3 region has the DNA TGTGCCAGCAGTGAAAGCGAAACCACAGATACGCAGTATTTT. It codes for CASSESETTDTQYF.

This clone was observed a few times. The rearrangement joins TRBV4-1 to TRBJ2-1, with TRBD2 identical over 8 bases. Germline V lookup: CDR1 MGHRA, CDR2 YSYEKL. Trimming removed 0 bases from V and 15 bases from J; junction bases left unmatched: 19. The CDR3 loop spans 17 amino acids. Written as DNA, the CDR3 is TGCGCCAGCAGCCAAGAAATTGTAACCGGGGGGGGCAGAGGTCCGTTCTTC. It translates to CASSQEIVTGGGRGPFF.

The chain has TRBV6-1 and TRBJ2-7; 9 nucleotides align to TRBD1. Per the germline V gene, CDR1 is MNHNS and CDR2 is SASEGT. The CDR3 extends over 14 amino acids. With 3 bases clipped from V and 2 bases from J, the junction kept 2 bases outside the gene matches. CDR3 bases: TGTGCCAGCAGTGATTGGACAGGGGCCTACGAGCAGTACTTC. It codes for CASSDWTGAYEQYF.

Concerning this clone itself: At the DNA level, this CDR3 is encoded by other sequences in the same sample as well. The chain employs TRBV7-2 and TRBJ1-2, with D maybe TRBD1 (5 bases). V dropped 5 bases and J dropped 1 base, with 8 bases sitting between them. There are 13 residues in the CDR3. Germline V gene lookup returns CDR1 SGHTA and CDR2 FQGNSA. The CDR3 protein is CASSPDSNYGYTF. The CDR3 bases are TGTGCCAGCAGCCCCGACAGTAACTATGGCTACACCTTC.

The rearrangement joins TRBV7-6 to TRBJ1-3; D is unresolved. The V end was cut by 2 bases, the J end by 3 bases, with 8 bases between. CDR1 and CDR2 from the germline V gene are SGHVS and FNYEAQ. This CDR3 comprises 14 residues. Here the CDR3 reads CASSLSSLGNTIYF. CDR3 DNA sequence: TGTGCCAGCAGCTTAAGTAGTCTTGGAAACACCATATATTTT.

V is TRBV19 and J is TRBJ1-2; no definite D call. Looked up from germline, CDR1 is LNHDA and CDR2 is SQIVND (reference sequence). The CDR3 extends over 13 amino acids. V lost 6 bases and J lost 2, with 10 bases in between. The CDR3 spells CASSEDGNYGYTF. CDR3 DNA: TGTGCCAGTAGCGAAGACGGAAACTATGGCTACACCTTC. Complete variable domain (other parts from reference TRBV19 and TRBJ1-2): DGGITQSPKYLFRKEGQNVTLSCEQNLNHDAMYWYRQDPGQGLRLIYYSQIVNDFQKGDIAEGYSVSREKKESFPLTVTSAQKNPTAFYLCASSEDGNYGYTFGSGTRLTVV.